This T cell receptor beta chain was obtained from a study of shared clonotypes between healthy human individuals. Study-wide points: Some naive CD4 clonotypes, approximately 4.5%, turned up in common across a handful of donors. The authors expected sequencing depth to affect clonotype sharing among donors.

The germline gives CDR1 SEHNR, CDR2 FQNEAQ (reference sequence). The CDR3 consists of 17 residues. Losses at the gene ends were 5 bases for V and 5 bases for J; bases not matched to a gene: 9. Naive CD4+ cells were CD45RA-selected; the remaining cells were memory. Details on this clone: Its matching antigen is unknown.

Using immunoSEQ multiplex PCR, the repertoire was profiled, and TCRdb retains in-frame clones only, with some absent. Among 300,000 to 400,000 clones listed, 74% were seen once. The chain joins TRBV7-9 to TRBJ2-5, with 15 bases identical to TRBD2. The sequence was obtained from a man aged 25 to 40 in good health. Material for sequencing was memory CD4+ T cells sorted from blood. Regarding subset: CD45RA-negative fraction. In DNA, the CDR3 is TGTGCCAGCAGCCCCGGACTAGCGGGAGGGCCGGGGGAGACCCAGTACTTC. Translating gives CASSPGLAGGPGETQYF.